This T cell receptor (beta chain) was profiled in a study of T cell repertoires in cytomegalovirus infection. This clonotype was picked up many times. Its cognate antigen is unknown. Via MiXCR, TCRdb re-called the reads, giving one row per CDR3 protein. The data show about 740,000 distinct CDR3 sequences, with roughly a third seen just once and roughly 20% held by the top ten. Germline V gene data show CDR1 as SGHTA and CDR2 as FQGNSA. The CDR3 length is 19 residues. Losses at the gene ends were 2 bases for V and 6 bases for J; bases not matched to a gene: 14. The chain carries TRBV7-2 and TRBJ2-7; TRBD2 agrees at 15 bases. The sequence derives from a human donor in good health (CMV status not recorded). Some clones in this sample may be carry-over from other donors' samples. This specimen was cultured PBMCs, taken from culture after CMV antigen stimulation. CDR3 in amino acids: CASSLWTSGGGPNFFEQYF. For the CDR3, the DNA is TGTGCCAGCAGCTTATGGACTAGCGGGGGGGGCCCTAATTTTTTCGAGCAGTACTTC.